Each of the 32 T cell receptor beta chains below was sequenced from the same sample in a study of T cell changes during pregnancy in multiple sclerosis. The assay was immunoSEQ multiplex PCR, and TCRdb's table has in-frame clones only and misses some. The data show 55,000 to 65,000 clones, 85% to 95% seen once. The sequencing here drew on CD8+ T cells from peripheral blood mononuclear cells, taken in the third trimester of pregnancy. Receptors were obtained from a female donor with multiple sclerosis, enrolled in a pregnancy study.

The chain links TRBV4-3 to TRBJ2-1, with 10 bases identical to TRBD2. J was trimmed by 1 base and V by 5 bases; bases with no gene match: 5. Germline lookup yields CDR1 LGHNA and CDR2 YSLEER. The CDR3 spans 16 residues. CDR3 residues: CASSERTSGSYNEQFF. In DNA form, the CDR3 reads TGCGCCAGCAGCGAACGGACTAGCGGATCCTACAATGAGCAGTTCTTC.

The table lists this clone with a count of one. The rearrangement uses TRBV5-1 and TRBJ2-2; 7 nucleotides line up with TRBD2. V lost 1 base, J lost 6 bases, and 6 bases stayed unmatched. From germline, CDR1 is SGHRS and CDR2 YFSETQ. CDR3 length equals 15 residues. CDR3 region: CASSLRGGVSGELFF. Here the CDR3 DNA reads TGCGCCAGCAGCTTGCGGGGAGGGGTTTCCGGGGAGCTGTTTTTT.

The rearrangement uses TRBV27 and TRBJ2-2; TRBD1 matches 10 bases. Losses at the gene ends were 7 bases for V and 6 bases for J; bases not matched to a gene: 14. CDR1 MNHEY and CDR2 SMNVEV come from the germline V gene (reference sequence). This CDR3 spans 17 amino acids. Here the CDR3 reads CASTTYRTGGGAGELFF. CDR3 nucleotide sequence: TGTGCCAGCACCACCTATAGGACAGGGGGTGGGGCCGGGGAGCTGTTTTTT.

The chain combines TRBV6-1 with TRBJ2-7; D gene ambiguous. CDR3 length equals 14 residues. Germline V gene sequence: CDR1 MNHNS, CDR2 SASEGT. Between the trimmed V and J ends, which lost 3 bases and 2 bases, there was a span of 11 bases. CDR3: CASSDLGGPYEQYF. In DNA, the CDR3 is TGTGCCAGCAGTGACTTAGGCGGCCCCTACGAGCAGTACTTC.

The rearrangement joins TRBV7-9 to TRBJ2-7, with 7 bases lining up with TRBD2. Losses at the gene ends were 3 bases for V and 1 base for J; bases not matched to a gene: 3. The CDR3 runs 14 residues. CDR1 and CDR2 (germline): SEHNR, FQNEAQ (reference sequence). The CDR3 protein is CASSLGGRSYEQYF. CDR3 nucleotide sequence: TGTGCCAGCAGCTTGGGCGGGAGATCCTACGAGCAGTACTTC. The full variable domain, rest sourced from reference TRBV7-9 and TRBJ2-7, is DTGVSQNPRHKITKRGQNVTFRCDPISEHNRLYWYRQTLGQGPEFLTYFQNEAQLEKSRLLSDRFSAERPKGSFSTLEIQRTEQGDSAMYLCASSLGGRSYEQYFGPGTRLTVT.

In nucleotides, the CDR3 is TGCAGTGCTAGAGATGCGGGCGAGCAGTACTTC. Protein product: CSARDAGEQYF. V usage is TRBV20-1 and J usage is TRBJ2-7; a possible D gene is TRBD2 (5 bases). Trimming cost V 0 bases and J 6 bases, with 6 bases left between them. Germline lookup yields CDR1 DFQATT and CDR2 SNEGSKA (reference sequence). There are 11 residues in the CDR3.

J is TRBJ2-7 and V is TRBV13, with 7 nucleotides matching TRBD2. Germline V gene data show CDR1 as PRHDT and CDR2 as FYEKMQ (reference sequence). Unmatched junction bases numbered 7, after V lost 2 bases and J lost 6 bases. The CDR3 loop spans 14 amino acids. Here the CDR3 DNA reads TGTGCCAGCAGCTTAAGCGGGAAAGGCGGCGAGCAGTACTTC. This gives the protein CASSLSGKGGEQYF.

This chain connects TRBV27 to TRBJ2-7; D possibly corresponds to TRBD1 (8 bases). V dropped 2 bases and J dropped 4 bases, with 12 bases sitting between them. Germline-derived CDR1 and CDR2 are MNHEY and SMNVEV (reference sequence). The CDR3 has 14 amino acids. The CDR3 spells CASSLGQGGYEQYF. The CDR3 coding sequence is TGTGCCAGCAGTTTAGGACAGGGAGGGTACGAGCAGTACTTC.

The sample holds one count of this clone. The J gene is TRBJ2-1, the V gene TRBV27, with D unresolved. The germline CDR1 and CDR2 sequences are MNHEY and SMNVEV (reference sequence). The CDR3 contains 17 residues. The V end was cut by 6 bases, the J end by 2 bases, with 20 bases between. The CDR3 DNA reads as TGTGCCAGCAGAAATCCCAGAGCTGGAGTACCCTACAATGAGCAGTTCTTC. This encodes CASRNPRAGVPYNEQFF.

This chain connects TRBV5-1 to TRBJ1-5; no definite D call. Between the trimmed V and J ends, which lost 2 bases and 7 bases, there was a span of 16 bases. Germline values: CDR1 SGHRS, CDR2 YFSETQ. The CDR3 runs 15 residues. The CDR3 here is CASSFRPGLTQPQHF. CDR3 bases: TGCGCCAGCAGCTTCCGTCCCGGGTTGACCCAGCCCCAGCATTTT. The entire variable domain, with the rest obtained from reference TRBV5-1 and TRBJ1-5, is as follows: KAGVTQTPRYLIKTRGQQVTLSCSPISGHRSVSWYQQTPGQGLQFLFEYFSETQRNKGNFPGRFSGRQFSNSRSEMNVSTLELGDSALYLCASSFRPGLTQPQHFGDGTRLSIL.

The chain is built from TRBV19 and TRBJ2-1; 8 bases align to TRBD2. The CDR3 has 15 residues. After removal of 3 bases from V and 3 bases from J, the junction contained 4 bases not matched to a gene. Germline-derived CDR1 and CDR2 are LNHDA and SQIVND (reference sequence). The CDR3 DNA sequence: TGTGCCAGTAGTATGGGACTAGGTCTCTACAATGAGCAGTTCTTC. Residues: CASSMGLGLYNEQFF.

The chain joins TRBV19 to TRBJ2-1, with 9 nucleotides matching TRBD2. The germline V gene has CDR1 LNHDA and CDR2 SQIVND (reference sequence). The CDR3 is 16 residues long. The V segment lost 5 bases and the J segment 4 bases; nucleotides outside the gene matches: 9. The CDR3 sequence: CASSAPPAGGYNEQFF. The CDR3 DNA reads TGTGCCAGTAGTGCCCCCCCAGCGGGAGGTTACAATGAGCAGTTCTTC.

The chain carries TRBV5-1 and TRBJ2-7; D not certain. CDR3 length: 12 residues. Germline-derived CDR1 and CDR2 are SGHRS and YFSETQ. Trimming removed 0 bases at V and 5 bases at J, with 6 bases between. CDR3 in amino acids: CASSLGADEQYF. The CDR3 bases are TGCGCCAGCAGCTTGGGCGCGGACGAGCAGTACTTC.

This chain connects TRBV5-1 to TRBJ2-5; tentatively, D is TRBD2 (6 bases). Germline CDR1 and CDR2: SGHRS and YFSETQ. The CDR3 sequence is 12 residues long. V was shortened by 1 base and J by 9 bases, with 10 bases between the two germline ends. In DNA form, the CDR3 reads TGCGCCAGCAGCTTGAACGGGGAGGCCCAGTACTTC. It specifies CASSLNGEAQYF.

The V call is TRBV4-1, the J call TRBJ2-7, with 8 bases aligning to TRBD1. The V segment lost 6 bases and the J segment 2 bases; nucleotides outside the gene matches: 6. Germline assignment: CDR1 MGHRA and CDR2 YSYEKL. The CDR3 has 14 amino acids. The CDR3 reads CASRMPGQAYEQYF. CDR3 coding DNA: TGCGCCAGCAGGATGCCGGGACAGGCCTACGAGCAGTACTTC.

This clone has just one count. J is TRBJ1-1 and V is TRBV15; D unclear. The germline V and J ends were trimmed by 0 bases and 2 bases, with 10 bases remaining between them. Germline values: CDR1 LNHNV, CDR2 YYDKDF (reference sequence). This CDR3 has 15 amino acids. The CDR3 is CATSRDLYLNTEAFF. The DNA for the CDR3 is TGTGCCACCAGCAGAGATTTATATTTAAACACTGAAGCTTTCTTT.

The chain carries TRBV11-2 and TRBJ1-2; a weak D match, TRBD1 (5 bases). The CDR3 consists of 14 residues. CDR1 and CDR2 (germline): SGHAT, FQNNGV. Trimming took off 1 base at V and 7 bases at J, with 13 bases between the two ends. DNA for the CDR3: TGTGCCAGCAGCTTAGTGCCAGGGCGTCCTGGCTACACCTTC. Its protein product is CASSLVPGRPGYTF.

The rearrangement uses TRBV28 and TRBJ1-1, with D possibly matching TRBD1 (6 bases). V dropped 5 bases and J dropped 3 bases, with 10 bases sitting between them. The germline V gene encodes CDR1 MDHEN and CDR2 SYDVKM. The CDR3 contains 13 residues. The CDR3 DNA follows: TGTGCCAGCAGTGGGGACATAGACACTGAAGCTTTCTTT. Residues: CASSGDIDTEAFF.

The J gene is TRBJ2-1, the V gene TRBV6-5; D is perhaps TRBD2 (6 bases). From germline, CDR1 is MNHEY and CDR2 SVGAGI. The CDR3 is 16 residues long. Between the trimmed V and J ends, which lost 4 bases and 0 bases, there was a span of 13 bases. CDR3 in DNA: TGTGCCAGCAGTTTGAGTAGCGGCAGCTCCTACAATGAGCAGTTCTTC. It codes for CASSLSSGSSYNEQFF.

V and J are TRBV28 and TRBJ2-7; D may be TRBD2 (5 bases). Germline loops: CDR1 MDHEN, CDR2 SYDVKM. This CDR3 comprises 14 residues. V shed 6 bases and J shed 3 bases, with 15 bases lying between them. CDR3: CASRGRGFSYEQYF. The CDR3 region has the DNA TGTGCCAGCAGGGGTCGGGGTTTTAGCTACGAGCAGTACTTC.

The table lists this clone with a count of one. The V and J genes are TRBV4-1 and TRBJ1-4, with D maybe TRBD1 (6 bases). Germline V gene sequence: CDR1 MGHRA, CDR2 YSYEKL. This CDR3 spans 17 amino acids. Trimming pared 3 bases from V and 8 bases from J, leaving 22 bases between. The DNA for the CDR3 is TGCGCCAGCAGCCACCGGGGGGGGCGGGGTTTGGGAGAAAAACTGTTTTTT. Protein sequence: CASSHRGGRGLGEKLFF.

The chain joins TRBV2 to TRBJ1-4, with D tentatively TRBD1 (5 bases). Germline CDR1 is SNHLY and CDR2 is FYNNEI. V dropped 8 bases and J dropped 8 bases, with 15 bases sitting between them. This CDR3 is 13 amino acids long. The CDR3 bases are TGTGCCAGCTGCCCATCGCGGGGGGAAAAACTGTTTTTT. Encoded protein: CASCPSRGEKLFF.

V gene TRBV10-1 combines with J gene TRBJ2-7; 7 nucleotides align to TRBD1. This CDR3 contains 15 residues. Germline CDR1 WNHNN, CDR2 SYGVQD (reference sequence). Trimming took 7 bases from V and 5 from J; bases not matched to a gene: 14. The CDR3 loop reads CASMDHVGTADEQYF. CDR3 bases: TGCGCCAGCATGGACCACGTTGGGACAGCGGACGAGCAGTACTTC.

The genes are TRBV5-1 and TRBJ1-1; D possibly corresponds to TRBD1 (5 bases). CDR3 length: 12 amino acids. V lost 5 bases, J lost 7 bases, and 12 bases lay in between. Germline-derived CDR1 and CDR2 are SGHRS and YFSETQ. In DNA form, the CDR3 reads TGCGCCAGCAGTTCCGGGGGGGATGAAGCTTTCTTT. Encoded protein: CASSSGGDEAFF.

The rearrangement joins TRBV11-2 to TRBJ2-3; 10 positions match TRBD2. The CDR3 spans 16 residues. Germline lookup yields CDR1 SGHAT and CDR2 FQNNGV. J lost 7 bases, V lost 1 base, and 8 bases had no gene match. CDR3 bases: TGTGCCAGCAGCTTAGCGGCTAGCGGGAGCGGGAATACGCAGTATTTT. Translation gives CASSLAASGSGNTQYF.

The J gene is TRBJ2-7, the V gene TRBV7-6, with a possible D match to TRBD1 (6 bases). The germline V gene encodes CDR1 SGHVS and CDR2 FNYEAQ. The CDR3 has 14 amino acids. V was pared by 1 base and J by 5 bases, with 12 bases between. The chain's CDR3 is CASSLVWGLDEQYF. CDR3 DNA: TGTGCCAGCAGCTTAGTTTGGGGGCTCGACGAGCAGTACTTC.

This clone was observed once. The rearrangement uses TRBV5-1 and TRBJ1-1; tentatively, D is TRBD1 (5 bases). Between the trimmed V and J ends, which lost 1 base and 4 bases, there was a span of 11 bases. This CDR3 is 14 amino acids long. Germline V gene lookup returns CDR1 SGHRS and CDR2 YFSETQ. CDR3 sequence (DNA): TGCGCCAGCAGCTTGAAGGGGTCAAGCACTGAAGCTTTCTTT. This codes for CASSLKGSSTEAFF.

The chain recombines TRBV30 with TRBJ1-1; D is unresolved. CDR1 and CDR2 from the germline V gene are GTSNPN and SVGIG (reference sequence). The CDR3 has 14 amino acids. V was trimmed by 1 base and J by 1 base, leaving 10 bases between them. CDR3 sequence (DNA): TGTGCCTGGAGTGGGGGAGACCCGAACACTGAAGCTTTCTTT. This translates into CAWSGGDPNTEAFF. The entire variable domain, with the rest obtained from reference TRBV30 and TRBJ1-1, is as follows: SQTIHQWPATLVQPVGSPLSLECTVEGTSNPNLYWYRQAAGRGLQLLFYSVGIGQISSEVPQNLSASRPQDRQFILSSKKLLLSDSGFYLCAWSGGDPNTEAFFGQGTRLTVV.

The V gene is TRBV4-2, the J gene TRBJ2-5; 8 bases line up with TRBD2. The V and J ends lost 5 bases and 3 bases, in that order; junction bases with no gene match: 11. The CDR3 loop spans 16 amino acids. CDR1 is LGHNA, CDR2 YNFKEQ, per germline. For the CDR3, the DNA is TGTGCCAGCAGCGAACGATCGGGACTAGGTAAAGAGACCCAGTACTTC. Protein sequence: CASSERSGLGKETQYF.

The CDR3 loop is CASSPGQENIQYF. CDR3 sequence (DNA): TGTGCCAGCAGCCCGGGACAAGAAAACATTCAGTACTTC. The V gene is TRBV11-2, the J gene TRBJ2-4; a possible D gene is TRBD1 (6 bases). The CDR3 covers 13 residues. CDR1 is SGHAT, CDR2 FQNNGV, per germline. V was cut by 5 bases and J by 5 bases, with 10 bases left in between.

This clone is a singleton in its sample. The chain links TRBV5-1 to TRBJ2-1; a weak D match, TRBD2 (6 bases). V was pared by 0 bases and J by 5 bases, with 15 bases between. Germline CDR1 is SGHRS and CDR2 is YFSETQ. There are 16 residues in the CDR3. The CDR3 DNA reads as TGCGCCAGCAGCTTGGGTAGTGGAGGGGAACACAATGAGCAGTTCTTC. It encodes CASSLGSGGEHNEQFF.

The rearrangement joins TRBV30 to TRBJ2-5, with 10 bases lining up with TRBD2. The tail of the sequence fits TRBJ2-7 better, so the J call may be wrong. The CDR3 runs 16 residues. Germline V gene sequence: CDR1 GTSNPN, CDR2 SVGIG (reference sequence). The CDR3 reads CAWSVRWTSGTYEQYF. CDR3 nucleotides: TGTGCCTGGAGTGTAAGGTGGACTAGCGGAACCTACGAGCAGTACTTC.